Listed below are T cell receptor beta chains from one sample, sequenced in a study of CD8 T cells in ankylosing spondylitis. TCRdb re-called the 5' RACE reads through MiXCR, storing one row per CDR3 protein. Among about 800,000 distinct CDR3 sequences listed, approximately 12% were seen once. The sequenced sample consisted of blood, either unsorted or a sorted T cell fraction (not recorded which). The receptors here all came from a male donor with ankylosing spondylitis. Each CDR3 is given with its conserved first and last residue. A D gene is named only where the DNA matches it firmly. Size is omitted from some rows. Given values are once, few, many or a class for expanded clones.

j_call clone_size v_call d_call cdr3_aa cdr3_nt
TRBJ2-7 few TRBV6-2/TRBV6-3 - CASSYRGIPMDEQYF TGTGCCAGCAGTTACCGAGGGATACCAATGGACGAGCAGTACTTC
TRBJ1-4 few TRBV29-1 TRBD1 CSGSRDSGGKLFF TGCAGCGGGTCCCGGGACAGTGGGGGAAAACTGTTTTTT
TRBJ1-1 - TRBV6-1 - CASWGRMNTEAFF TGTGCCAGCTGGGGACGGATGAACACTGAAGCTTTCTTT
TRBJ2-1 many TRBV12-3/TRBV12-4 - CASSLMQSHNEQFF TGTGCCAGCAGTTTAATGCAGTCCCACAATGAGCAGTTCTTC
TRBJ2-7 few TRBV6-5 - CASSYDQGSYEQYF TGTGCCAGCAGTTACGATCAGGGGTCCTACGAGCAGTACTTC
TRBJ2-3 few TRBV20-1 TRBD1 CKLDRQWDTQYF TGCAAATTGGACAGGCAGTGGGATACGCAGTATTTT
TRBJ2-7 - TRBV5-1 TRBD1 CASSFTGDNEQYF TGCGCCAGCAGCTTCACAGGGGATAACGAGCAGTACTTC
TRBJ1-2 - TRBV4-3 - CASSYAQSYGYTF TGCGCCAGCAGCTACGCACAGTCCTATGGCTACACCTTC
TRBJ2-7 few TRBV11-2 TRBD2 CASSLKPTSGGASYEQYF TGTGCCAGCAGCCTTAAACCGACTAGCGGGGGGGCCTCCTACGAGCAGTACTTC
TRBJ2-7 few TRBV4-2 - CASSHTAGYEQYF TGTGCCAGCAGCCACACAGCCGGCTACGAGCAGTACTTC
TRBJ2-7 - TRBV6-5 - CASSYSRQSYEQYF TGTGCCAGCAGTTACTCCAGACAGTCCTACGAGCAGTACTTC
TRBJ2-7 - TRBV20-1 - CSARTLFSSYEQYF TGCAGTGCTAGAACCCTTTTCAGCTCCTACGAGCAGTACTTC
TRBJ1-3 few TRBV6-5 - CASSYTPDLSGNTIYF TGTGCCAGCAGTTACACCCCGGATCTCTCTGGAAACACCATATATTTT
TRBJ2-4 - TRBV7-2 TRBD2 CASSLGLAGGPQNIQYF TGTGCCAGCAGCTTAGGCCTAGCGGGGGGGCCGCAAAACATTCAGTACTTC
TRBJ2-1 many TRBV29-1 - CSVEDWRFTREQFF TGCAGCGTTGAAGATTGGAGATTCACTCGGGAGCAGTTCTTC
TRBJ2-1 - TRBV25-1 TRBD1 CASSDVPGQGATSNEQFF TGTGCCAGCAGTGACGTCCCGGGACAGGGGGCGACCAGCAATGAGCAGTTCTTC
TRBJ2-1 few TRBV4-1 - CASSSPSKLAVF TGCGCCAGCAGCTCCCCTTCGAAGTTAGCGGTCTTC
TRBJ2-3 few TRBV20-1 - CSARRGSVDTQYF TGCAGTGCTAGAAGAGGGAGTGTGGATACGCAGTATTTT
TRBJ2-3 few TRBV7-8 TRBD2 CASSPKRGRTDTQYF TGTGCCAGCAGCCCAAAGCGGGGGCGCACAGATACGCAGTATTTT
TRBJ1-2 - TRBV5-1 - CASSRDPQDYGYTF TGCGCCAGCAGCAGGGACCCACAGGACTATGGCTACACCTTC
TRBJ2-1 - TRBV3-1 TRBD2 CASSRLAGSIGEQFF TGTGCCAGCAGCCGACTAGCGGGATCTATTGGTGAGCAGTTCTTC
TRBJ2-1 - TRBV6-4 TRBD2 CASSEYALAGDWNEQFF TGTGCCAGCAGTGAGTATGCGCTAGCGGGAGATTGGAATGAGCAGTTCTTC
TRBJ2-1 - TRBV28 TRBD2 CASSALTSGANEQFF TGTGCCAGCAGTGCCCTCACTAGCGGGGCCAATGAGCAGTTCTTC
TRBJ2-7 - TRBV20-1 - CSAPFRGSEQYF TGCAGTGCGCCCTTCAGAGGTAGCGAGCAGTACTTC
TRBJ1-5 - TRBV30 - CAWSARWTAYNQPQHF TGTGCCTGGAGTGCCCGTTGGACGGCTTACAATCAGCCCCAGCATTTT
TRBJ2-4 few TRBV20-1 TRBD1 CSSSRAGGMAKNIQYF TGCAGTTCGTCCCGCGCAGGGGGAATGGCCAAAAACATTCAGTACTTC
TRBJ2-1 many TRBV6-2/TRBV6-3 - CASSYSVGEAAYNEQFF TGTGCCAGCAGTTACTCGGTGGGGGAGGCGGCATACAATGAGCAGTTCTTC
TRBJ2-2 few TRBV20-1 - CSAYRSSTGELFF TGCAGTGCTTACCGGTCATCCACCGGGGAGCTGTTTTTT
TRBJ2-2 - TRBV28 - CASSFSGYHRELFF TGTGCCAGCAGTTTTTCTGGGTACCACCGGGAGCTGTTTTTT
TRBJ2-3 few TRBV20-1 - CSASWSGDTQYF TGCAGTGCTAGTTGGAGCGGAGATACGCAGTATTTT
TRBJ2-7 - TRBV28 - CASSVPTGEQYF TGTGCCAGCAGTGTCCCAACGGGCGAGCAGTACTTC
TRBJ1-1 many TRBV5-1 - CASRVTNTEAFF TGCGCCAGCCGAGTGACGAACACTGAAGCTTTCTTT
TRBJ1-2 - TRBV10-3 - CAISESNRDGGYTF TGTGCCATCAGTGAGTCAAACAGGGATGGAGGCTACACCTTC
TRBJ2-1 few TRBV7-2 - CASSFGSEQFF TGTGCCAGCAGCTTCGGCTCTGAGCAGTTCTTC
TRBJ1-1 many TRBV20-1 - CSASTDSIVAFF TGCAGTGCCAGCACGGACAGTATTGTAGCTTTCTTT
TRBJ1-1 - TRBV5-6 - CASSALPGETEAFF TGTGCCAGCAGCGCCCTTCCGGGGGAAACTGAAGCTTTCTTT
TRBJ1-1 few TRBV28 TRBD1 CASNENRGFPEAFF TGTGCCAGCAACGAGAACAGGGGTTTTCCTGAAGCTTTCTTT
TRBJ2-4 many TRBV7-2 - CASSPGLAKNIQYF TGCGCCAGCAGCCCCGGACTAGCCAAAAACATTCAGTACTTC
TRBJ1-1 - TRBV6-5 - CASSSDLRWGDLAEAFF TGTGCCAGCAGTTCAGATTTGAGATGGGGGGACTTGGCTGAAGCTTTCTTT
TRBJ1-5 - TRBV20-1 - CSASPGGYNQPQHF TGCAGTGCTAGCCCCGGGGGTTACAATCAGCCCCAGCATTTT
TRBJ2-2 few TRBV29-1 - CSVGRSRVTGELFF TGCAGCGTTGGGAGGAGTAGGGTCACCGGGGAGCTGTTTTTT
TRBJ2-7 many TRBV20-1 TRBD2 CSAYGLAGEQYF TGCAGTGCCTACGGACTAGCGGGAGAGCAGTACTTC
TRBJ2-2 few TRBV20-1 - CSASRQNTGELFF TGCAGTGCTAGCCGACAGAACACCGGGGAGCTGTTTTTT
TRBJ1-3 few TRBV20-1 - CSARTTGNTIYF TGCAGTGCTAGAACGACTGGGAACACCATATATTTT
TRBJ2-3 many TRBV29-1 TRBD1 CSVRTGGTDTQYF TGCAGCGTTCGGACAGGGGGCACAGATACGCAGTATTTT